The next 16 T cell receptor beta chains were all read from a single sample in a study of PD-1 blockade in classical Hodgkin lymphoma. Data came from immunoSEQ multiplex PCR; TCRdb stores just in-frame clones and leaves some out. Seen here are about 40,000 clones, 55% to 75% observed once, and the top ten hold roughly 3%. Exposure to brentuximab vedotin varied, and each patient had relapsed following autologous stem cell transplantation. The material was peripheral blood mononuclear cells (PBMCs), obtained at baseline. These receptors were obtained from a human donor with classical Hodgkin lymphoma.

V usage is TRBV18 and J usage is TRBJ1-5; 8 nucleotides match TRBD1. This CDR3 is built from 15 residues. Trimming at V came to 3 bases and at J to 6 bases, leaving 7 bases not matched to a gene. Germline CDR1 is KGHSH and CDR2 is LQKENI. The CDR3 DNA sequence: TGTGCCAGCTCACCCCGTGACAGGGGTGGTCAGCCCCAGCATTTT. It codes for CASSPRDRGGQPQHF.

The chain links TRBV19 to TRBJ2-3, with D possibly being TRBD2 (6 bases). This CDR3 spans 15 amino acids. V lost 0 bases to trimming and J lost 1 base, with 8 bases between them. Germline lookup yields CDR1 LNHDA and CDR2 SQIVND (reference sequence). The CDR3 protein is CASSIDQRGTDTQYF. CDR3 nucleotides: TGTGCCAGTAGTATAGACCAGCGGGGCACAGATACGCAGTATTTT.

The chain carries TRBV19 and TRBJ2-7; 7 bases are shared with TRBD2. V gave up 2 bases and J gave up 6 bases; unmatched junction bases: 16. The CDR3 sequence is 17 residues long. Germline values: CDR1 LNHDA, CDR2 SQIVND (reference sequence). CDR3 DNA sequence: TGTGCCAGTAGTATAATTGTAAGAGGGGAGGGGTTCGGCGAGCAGTACTTC. Translating gives CASSIIVRGEGFGEQYF.

This chain uses TRBV10-3 with TRBJ2-7; 7 nucleotides line up with TRBD1. CDR1 ENHRY and CDR2 SYGVKD come from the germline V gene. The CDR3 consists of 14 residues. V shed 3 bases and J 2 bases; nucleotides not matched to a gene: 4. CDR3: CAISDRGFPYEQYF. In nucleotides, the CDR3 is TGTGCCATCAGTGACAGGGGGTTCCCCTACGAGCAGTACTTC.

This clone showed up just a few times. CDR3 region: CASFTPNTEAFF. CDR3 coding DNA: TGTGCCAGCTTTACACCGAACACTGAAGCTTTCTTT. The chain is built from TRBV21-1 and TRBJ1-1; the table names TRBD1, a call not compared with the DNA. TRBV21-1 is a pseudogene. The CDR3 is 12 amino acids.

This chain joins TRBV19 and TRBJ1-5, with TRBD1 matching 7 bases. Trimming at V came to 7 bases and at J to 4 bases, leaving 4 bases not matched to a gene. CDR1 LNHDA and CDR2 SQIVND come from the germline V gene (reference sequence). The CDR3 length is 13 residues. CDR3 sequence reads: CASTETGNQPQHF. The CDR3 DNA follows: TGTGCCAGTACCGAGACAGGGAATCAGCCCCAGCATTTT.

This sequence joins TRBV29-1 and TRBJ1-2, with 8 nucleotides matching TRBD1. This CDR3 comprises 16 residues. V was pared by 7 bases and J by 8 bases, with 21 bases of the junction left unmatched. The germline V gene encodes CDR1 SQVTM and CDR2 ANQGSEA. The CDR3 DNA is TGCAGCGCCGATCCCACTTGGGGCAGGGGGCTAGGAGGCTACACCTTC. This sequence encodes CSADPTWGRGLGGYTF.

The gene calls are TRBV5-6 and TRBJ2-5; the match to TRBD1 covers 7 bases. J gave up 2 bases and V 3 bases, and 7 bases lay outside the gene matches. The CDR3 spans 15 residues. Germline CDR1 is SGHDT and CDR2 is YYEEEE. The CDR3 DNA reads TGTGCCAGCAGCTCCGGCTGGGGACAGCAAGAGACCCAGTACTTC. Translation: CASSSGWGQQETQYF.

The rearrangement joins TRBV4-3 to TRBJ1-2, with 11 bases matching TRBD1. CDR3 length: 14 amino acids. From germline, CDR1 is LGHNA and CDR2 YSLEER. V shed 4 bases, J shed 5 bases, and the junction held 3 bases outside the gene matches. The CDR3 DNA reads TGCGCCAGCAGCCGGACAGGGGGCGATTATGGCTACACCTTC. It codes for CASSRTGGDYGYTF.

This clone occurred a few times. The rearrangement joins TRBV19 to TRBJ2-1, with D tentatively TRBD2 (6 bases). Per germline, CDR1 LNHDA and CDR2 SQIVND (reference sequence). V was trimmed by 3 bases and J by 9 bases, leaving 18 bases between them. This CDR3 is 15 amino acids long. The CDR3 loop reads CASSIYPRGRLEQFF. The CDR3 bases are TGTGCCAGTAGTATTTACCCGCGGGGCAGGCTTGAGCAGTTCTTC.

This clone was seen only once. This chain uses TRBV11-2 with TRBJ2-5; D may be TRBD1 or TRBD2 (5 bases each). V was shortened by 3 bases and J by 0 bases, with 5 bases between the two germline ends. The germline CDR1 and CDR2 sequences are SGHAT and FQNNGV. The CDR3 runs to 13 residues. CDR3 region: CASSLGHQETQYF. As DNA, the CDR3 is TGTGCCAGCAGCTTGGGACACCAAGAGACCCAGTACTTC. The full variable domain, its missing parts supplied by reference TRBV11-2 and TRBJ2-5, is EAGVAQSPRYKIIEKRQSVAFWCNPISGHATLYWYQQILGQGPKLLIQFQNNGVVDDSQLPKDRFSAERLKGVDSTLKIQPAKLEDSAVYLCASSLGHQETQYFGPGTRLLVL.

This clone turned up a few times. This chain uses TRBV9 with TRBJ1-1; 7 positions agree with TRBD1. CDR1 SGDLS and CDR2 YYNGEE come from the germline V gene. This CDR3 contains 16 residues. Trimming removed 2 bases from V and 7 bases from J; junction bases left unmatched: 14. The CDR3 DNA reads TGTGCCAGCAGCGTGATAGGTGGGCAGGGGGGAGTTGAAGCTTTCTTT. Translation gives CASSVIGGQGGVEAFF.

The chain carries TRBV5-1 and TRBJ2-1; D is unresolved. The CDR3 spans 12 residues. Germline V gene lookup returns CDR1 SGHRS and CDR2 YFSETQ. The germline V and J ends were trimmed by 4 bases and 8 bases, with 10 bases remaining between them. The CDR3 loop is CASSNSFYEQFF. CDR3 DNA sequence: TGCGCCAGCAGCAATAGCTTTTATGAGCAGTTCTTC. Full variable domain (rest looked up from reference TRBV5-1 and TRBJ2-1): KAGVTQTPRYLIKTRGQQVTLSCSPISGHRSVSWYQQTPGQGLQFLFEYFSETQRNKGNFPGRFSGRQFSNSRSEMNVSTLELGDSALYLCASSNSFYEQFFGPGTRLTVL.

This sequence joins TRBV6-1 and TRBJ1-4; possibly TRBD1 for D (5 bases). In germline, CDR1 is MNHNS, CDR2 SASEGT. This CDR3 region has 10 residues. Trimming pared 4 bases from V and 13 bases from J, leaving 7 bases between. CDR3 nucleotides: TGTGCCAGCAGTGGTGGGGGACTGTTTTTT. It is translated as CASSGGGLFF.

CDR3: CATSRDSNTGTAANEQFF. The CDR3 DNA reads TGTGCCACCAGCAGAGATTCGAACACCGGGACAGCAGCAAATGAGCAGTTCTTC. The gene calls are TRBV15 and TRBJ2-1, with 7 positions matching TRBD1. CDR1 LNHNV and CDR2 YYDKDF come from the germline V gene (reference sequence). J gave up 7 bases and V 0 bases, and 15 bases lay outside the gene matches. There are 18 residues in the CDR3.

This clone was seen only once. This chain joins TRBV10-2 and TRBJ2-7; no clear D gene. The CDR3 consists of 12 residues. Trimming stripped 6 bases from V and 3 bases from J, with 9 bases between. Per germline, CDR1 WSHSY and CDR2 SAAADI. The CDR3 loop is CASRIFYYEQYF. The CDR3 DNA is TGCGCCAGCAGGATTTTTTACTACGAGCAGTACTTC.